These 17 T cell receptor beta chains originate from one sample sequenced in a study of cytomegalovirus exposure and HLA in healthy donors (TCRdb year 2017). Receptor amplification or capture employed the immunoSEQ multiplex PCR assay. As stored in TCRdb, this immuneACCESS dataset retains in-frame rearrangements with V and J assigned. A fraction of the clones does not appear; measured against another copy, unresolved V genes explain less than half of the discrepancy, and the remainder lacks a known reason. The sample table holds about 180,000 clones, of which around 87% were seen once. The top ten constitute roughly 1.4% of the sample. The sample consisted of PBMCs. Source of these receptors: a woman aged 25 to 45 in good health and CMV-seronegative.

The rearrangement uses TRBV27 and TRBJ2-7, with TRBD2 identical over 11 bases. Losses at the gene ends were 5 bases for V and 9 bases for J; bases not matched to a gene: 9. CDR1 MNHEY and CDR2 SMNVEV come from the germline V gene (reference sequence). This CDR3 has 14 residues. The CDR3 nucleotides are TGTGCCAGCAGTGCCCCTAGCGGGGGGCCTGGGCAGTACTTC. Its protein is CASSAPSGGPGQYF.

This chain uses TRBV21-1 with TRBJ1-5; the table's D gene call, TRBD1, was not cross checked with the DNA. TRBV21-1 is termed a pseudogene. The length of the CDR3 is 15 residues. CDR3 nucleotides: TGTGCCAGCAGCGGTATCAGGGGTATCGATCAGCCCCAGCATTTT. Encoded protein: CASSGIRGIDQPQHF.

The J gene is TRBJ2-7, the V gene TRBV6-1, with 12 bases that match TRBD1. CDR1 is MNHNS, CDR2 SASEGT, per germline. V lost 4 bases to trimming and J lost 4 bases; unmatched junction nucleotides: 8. CDR3 length: 16 residues. DNA for the CDR3: TGTGCCAGCAGTGTAGTACCGGGACAGGGGGCTTACGAGCAGTACTTC. It yields the protein CASSVVPGQGAYEQYF.

The V call is TRBV5-1, the J call TRBJ2-3; D is possibly TRBD2 (6 bases). The CDR3 covers 17 residues. Germline CDR1 SGHRS, CDR2 YFSETQ. The V gene lost 4 bases and the J gene lost 2 bases, with 20 bases spanning the gap. This CDR3 is CASSPVALPGLTDTQYF. As DNA, the CDR3 is TGCGCCAGCAGCCCCGTTGCTCTACCGGGACTCACAGATACGCAGTATTTT.

The chain has TRBV6-6 and TRBJ1-1, with a tentative D call TRBD1 (5 bases). With 5 bases removed from V and 5 bases from J, the gap between germline ends came to 12 bases. CDR3 length equals 13 residues. Germline CDR1 reads MNHNY; CDR2 reads SVGAGI (reference sequence). The CDR3 reads CASSPGGDTEAFF. CDR3 bases: TGTGCCAGCAGTCCCGGGGGGGATACTGAAGCTTTCTTT.

The rearrangement links TRBV9 to TRBJ2-1, with 7 nucleotides matching TRBD1. V shed 3 bases and J 5 bases; nucleotides not matched to a gene: 8. CDR1 is SGDLS and CDR2 is YYNGEE in the germline V gene. This CDR3 has 15 residues. The CDR3 loop is CASSAWDSKNNEQFF. The CDR3 nucleotides are TGTGCCAGCAGCGCATGGGACAGTAAAAACAATGAGCAGTTCTTC. The whole variable domain, remainder taken from reference TRBV9 and TRBJ2-1, is DSGVTQTPKHLITATGQRVTLRCSPRSGDLSVYWYQQSLDQGLQFLIQYYNGEERAKGNILERFSAQQFPDLHSELNLSSLELGDSALYFCASSAWDSKNNEQFFGPGTRLTVL.

This clone was detected ten times or more. This same CDR3 is encoded by further DNA sequences in the sample. This chain uses TRBV6-1 with TRBJ2-5, with 14 bases lining up with TRBD2. Germline trimming cut 4 bases from V and 4 bases from J; bases unmatched to any gene: 2. The CDR3 has 15 residues. Looked up from germline, CDR1 is MNHNS and CDR2 is SASEGT. CDR3 in DNA: TGTGCCAGCAGTGGACTAGCGGGGGGGCCAGAGACCCAGTACTTC. Protein sequence: CASSGLAGGPETQYF.

The J gene is TRBJ1-1, the V gene TRBV5-5; unclear D gene. Trimming took off 1 base at V and 2 bases at J, with 3 bases between the two ends. Germline values: CDR1 SGHKS, CDR2 YYEKEE (reference sequence). The CDR3 sequence is 12 residues long. This CDR3 reads CASSLINTEAFF. CDR3 sequence (DNA): TGTGCCAGCAGCTTGATAAACACTGAAGCTTTCTTT.

This chain uses TRBV28 with TRBJ1-2; a weak D match, TRBD1 (5 bases). CDR1 MDHEN and CDR2 SYDVKM come from the germline V gene. The CDR3 sequence is 15 residues long. Trimming removed 4 bases from V and 0 bases from J, with 12 bases in between. The CDR3 nucleotides read TGTGCCAGCAGTTCCCCCACGACAGCTAACTATGGCTACACCTTC. Encoded protein: CASSSPTTANYGYTF.

The sample holds a few counts of this clone. The V call is TRBV28, the J call TRBJ1-1; no clear D gene. V shed 5 bases and J shed 4 bases, with 14 bases lying between them. The CDR3 spans 14 residues. Germline-derived CDR1 and CDR2 are MDHEN and SYDVKM. The CDR3 coding sequence is TGTGCCAGCAGTGGGTTTACACTATCCACTGAAGCTTTCTTT. Amino acids: CASSGFTLSTEAFF.

The chain uses TRBV7-2 and TRBJ1-2, with D unclear. There are 13 residues in the CDR3. The germline V gene has CDR1 SGHTA and CDR2 FQGNSA. Trimming shortened V by 5 bases and J by 0 bases, and 7 bases separated the two germline ends. CDR3 region: CASSPLANYGYTF. The CDR3 bases are TGTGCCAGCAGCCCTTTAGCTAACTATGGCTACACCTTC.

The rearrangement uses TRBV2 and TRBJ1-6; tentatively, D is TRBD1 (6 bases). The CDR3 sequence is 15 residues long. V was clipped by 7 bases and J by 7 bases, with 17 bases between them. CDR1 SNHLY and CDR2 FYNNEI come from the germline V gene. CDR3 coding DNA: TGTGCCAGCATCGAGGGGGAAGGGCAGAATTCACCCCTCCACTTT. Its translation: CASIEGEGQNSPLHF.

J is TRBJ1-2 and V is TRBV4-3, with D possibly matching TRBD1 (6 bases). The germline V gene has CDR1 LGHNA and CDR2 YSLEER. The CDR3 is 14 amino acids. V was clipped by 3 bases and J by 7 bases, with 15 bases between them. The CDR3 coding sequence is TGCGCCAGCAGCCATAGCCTTACAGGGTTTGGCTACACCTTC. It yields the protein CASSHSLTGFGYTF.

The chain joins TRBV5-6 to TRBJ2-7; D remains ambiguous. Germline CDR1 reads SGHDT; CDR2 reads YYEEEE. The V and J ends lost 2 bases and 5 bases respectively, with 11 bases between them. The CDR3 has 13 residues. CDR3 nucleotides: TGTGCCAGCAGCTTTCGGCCCCAGGACGAGCAGTACTTC. Translated: CASSFRPQDEQYF.

The chain employs TRBV6-1 and TRBJ2-5, with TRBD2 identical over 12 bases. J gave up 5 bases and V 5 bases, and 6 bases lay outside the gene matches. The CDR3 sequence is 15 residues long. The germline gives CDR1 MNHNS, CDR2 SASEGT. This chain's CDR3 is CASSQLAGGGETQYF. The DNA for the CDR3 is TGTGCCAGCAGTCAACTAGCGGGGGGTGGGGAGACCCAGTACTTC.

The gene calls are TRBV2 and TRBJ2-5, with D uncertain. From germline, CDR1 is SNHLY and CDR2 FYNNEI. The CDR3 sequence is 10 residues long. V lost 3 bases and J 13 bases, leaving 9 bases between the germline ends. The CDR3 sequence: CASSDLRRYF. The CDR3 DNA reads TGTGCCAGCAGTGATCTCAGGCGGTACTTC.

This CDR3 is CASSRYRDRAYEQYF. For the CDR3, the DNA is TGTGCCAGCAGCCGATACCGGGACAGGGCCTACGAGCAGTACTTC. The chain links TRBV7-6 to TRBJ2-7, with TRBD1 identical over 9 bases. With 5 bases clipped from V and 2 bases from J, the junction kept 7 bases outside the gene matches. The CDR3 spans 15 residues. Germline CDR1 SGHVS, CDR2 FNYEAQ.